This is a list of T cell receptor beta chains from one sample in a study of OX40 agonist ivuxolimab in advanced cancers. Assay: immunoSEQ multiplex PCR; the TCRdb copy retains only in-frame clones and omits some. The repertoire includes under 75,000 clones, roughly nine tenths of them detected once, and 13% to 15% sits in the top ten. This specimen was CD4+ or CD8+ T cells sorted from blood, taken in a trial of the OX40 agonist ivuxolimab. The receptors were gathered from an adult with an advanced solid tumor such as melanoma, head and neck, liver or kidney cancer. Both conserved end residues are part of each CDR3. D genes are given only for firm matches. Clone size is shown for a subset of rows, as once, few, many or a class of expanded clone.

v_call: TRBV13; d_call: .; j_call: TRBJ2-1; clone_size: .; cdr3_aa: CASSLKEARWKFF; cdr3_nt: TGTGCCAGCAGCTTAAAGGAGGCTAGGTGGAAGTTCTTC
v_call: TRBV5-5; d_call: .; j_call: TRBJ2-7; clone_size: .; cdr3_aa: CASSPHRQVLEQYF; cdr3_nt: TGTGCCAGCAGCCCCCACCGACAGGTGCTCGAGCAGTACTTC
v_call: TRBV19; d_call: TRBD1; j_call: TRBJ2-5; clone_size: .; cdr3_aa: CASSTDREETQYF; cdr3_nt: TGTGCCAGTAGTACCGACAGGGAAGAGACCCAGTACTTC
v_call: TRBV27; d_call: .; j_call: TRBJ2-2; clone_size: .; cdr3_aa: CASSPLAENTGELFF; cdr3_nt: TGTGCCAGCAGTCCCTTAGCGGAGAACACCGGGGAGCTGTTTTTT
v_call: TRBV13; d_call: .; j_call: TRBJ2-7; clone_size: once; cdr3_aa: CASSPGNSYEQYF; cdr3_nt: TGTGCCAGCAGCCCCGGGAATTCCTACGAGCAGTACTTC
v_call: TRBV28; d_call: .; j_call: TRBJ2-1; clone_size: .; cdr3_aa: CASSLQLYNEQFF; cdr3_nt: TGTGCCAGCAGTTTACAGTTGTACAATGAGCAGTTCTTC
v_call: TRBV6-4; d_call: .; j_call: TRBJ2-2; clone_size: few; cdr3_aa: CASSEGHTGELFF; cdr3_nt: TGTGCCAGCAGTGAGGGACACACCGGGGAGCTGTTTTTT
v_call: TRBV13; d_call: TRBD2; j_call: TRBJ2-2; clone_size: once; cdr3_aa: CASSLTSGSNTGELFF; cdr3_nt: TGTGCCAGCAGCCTAACTAGCGGATCGAACACCGGGGAGCTGTTTTTT
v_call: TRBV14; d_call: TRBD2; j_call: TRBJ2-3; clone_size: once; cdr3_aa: CASSPGLAGYTDTQYF; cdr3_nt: TGTGCCAGCAGCCCGGGACTAGCGGGATACACAGATACGCAGTATTTT
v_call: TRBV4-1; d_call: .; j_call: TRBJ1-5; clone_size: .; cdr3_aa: CASSQEFGMGYQPQHF; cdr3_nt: TGCGCCAGCAGCCAAGAATTCGGGATGGGGTATCAGCCCCAGCATTTT
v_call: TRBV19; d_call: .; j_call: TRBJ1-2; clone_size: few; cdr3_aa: CASSGTGLNYGYTF; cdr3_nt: TGTGCCAGTAGCGGAACGGGACTTAACTATGGCTACACCTTC
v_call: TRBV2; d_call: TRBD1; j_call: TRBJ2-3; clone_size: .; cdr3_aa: CASTPGQVSTDTQYF; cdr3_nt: TGTGCCAGCACTCCCGGACAGGTTAGCACAGATACGCAGTATTTT
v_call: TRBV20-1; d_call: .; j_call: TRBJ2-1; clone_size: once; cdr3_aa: CSARDRREQFF; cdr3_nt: TGCAGTGCTAGAGATCGACGGGAGCAGTTCTTC
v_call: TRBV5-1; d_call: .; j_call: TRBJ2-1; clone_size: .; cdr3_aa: CASSLVGADNEQFF; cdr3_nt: TGCGCCAGCAGCTTGGTTGGGGCAGACAATGAGCAGTTCTTC
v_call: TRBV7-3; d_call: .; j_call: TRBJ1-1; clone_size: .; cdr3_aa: CASSFIRAQVMNTEAFF; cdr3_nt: TGTGCCAGCAGCTTTATCAGGGCTCAGGTTATGAACACTGAAGCTTTCTTT
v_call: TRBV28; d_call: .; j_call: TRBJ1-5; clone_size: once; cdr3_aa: CASSISRDRQPQHF; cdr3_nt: TGTGCCAGCAGCATAAGCAGGGATAGGCAGCCCCAGCATTTT
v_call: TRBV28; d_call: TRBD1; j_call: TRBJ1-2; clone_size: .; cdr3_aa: CASSYRDSGYGYTF; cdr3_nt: TGTGCCAGCAGTTACCGGGACAGTGGCTATGGCTACACCTTC
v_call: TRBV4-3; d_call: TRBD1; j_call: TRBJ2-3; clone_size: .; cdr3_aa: CASSQDPGTGSTDTQYF; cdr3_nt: TGCGCCAGCAGCCAAGACCCTGGGACAGGGTCCACAGATACGCAGTATTTT
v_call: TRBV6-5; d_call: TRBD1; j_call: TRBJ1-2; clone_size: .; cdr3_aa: CASSLTQGAKGYTF; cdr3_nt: TGTGCCAGCAGTTTGACTCAGGGGGCCAAAGGCTACACCTTC
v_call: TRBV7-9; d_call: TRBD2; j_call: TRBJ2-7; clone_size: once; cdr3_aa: CASSAETSGTYEQYF; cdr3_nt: TGTGCCAGCAGCGCGGAGACTAGCGGGACCTACGAGCAGTACTTC
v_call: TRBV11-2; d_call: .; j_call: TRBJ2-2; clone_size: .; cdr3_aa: CASSLAGPGELFF; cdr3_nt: TGTGCCAGCAGCTTAGCAGGGCCCGGGGAGCTGTTTTTT
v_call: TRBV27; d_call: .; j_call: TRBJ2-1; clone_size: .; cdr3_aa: CASSHGGNEQFF; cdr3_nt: TGTGCCAGCAGTCATGGGGGAAATGAGCAGTTCTTC
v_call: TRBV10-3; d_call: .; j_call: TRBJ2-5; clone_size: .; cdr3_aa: CAISESGSQETQYF; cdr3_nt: TGTGCCATCAGTGAGTCGGGTAGCCAAGAGACCCAGTACTTC
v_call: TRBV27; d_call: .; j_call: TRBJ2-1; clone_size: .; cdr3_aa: CASSLGAPSYNEQFF; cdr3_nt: TGTGCCAGCAGCCTCGGTGCCCCCTCCTACAATGAGCAGTTCTTC
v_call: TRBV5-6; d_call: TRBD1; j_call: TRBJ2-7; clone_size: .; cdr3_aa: CASSPGQEYSYEQYF; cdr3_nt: TGTGCCAGCAGCCCTGGACAGGAATACTCCTACGAGCAGTACTTC
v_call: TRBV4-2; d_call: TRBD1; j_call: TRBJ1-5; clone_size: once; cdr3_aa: CASSPSTGMSQPQHF; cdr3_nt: TGTGCCAGCAGCCCCTCGACAGGGATGAGCCAGCCCCAGCATTTT
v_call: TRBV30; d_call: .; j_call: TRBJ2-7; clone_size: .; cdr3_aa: CAWSTSYEQYF; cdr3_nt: TGTGCCTGGAGCACTAGCTACGAGCAGTACTTC